This is a list of T cell receptor beta chains from one sample in a study of blood T cell repertoires in COVID-19. Sequencing used immunoSEQ multiplex PCR; TCRdb keeps in-frame clones, though not all of them. The table lists roughly 120,000 clones, about four fifths of them singletons, with roughly 8% in the top ten. Sequenced sample: peripheral blood. These receptors all stem from a woman aged 40-49 years with acute or convalescent COVID-19. Each CDR3 is given with its conserved first and last residue. A D gene is named only where the DNA matches it firmly. Clone sizes are given selectively: once, few, many, or a class where the clone is expanded.

v_gene	j_gene	len	abundance	d_gene	CDR3nt	CDR3aa
TRBV10-3	TRBJ1-1	12	NA	TRBD1	TGTGCCATCGGGAGGGGACAGGAAAGAGCTTTCTTT	CAIGRGQERAFF
TRBV6-2/TRBV6-3	TRBJ1-5	15	NA	TRBD1	TGTGCCAGCAGTAGGACAGGAAGTGCGAATCAGCCCCAGCATTTT	CASSRTGSANQPQHF
TRBV2	TRBJ1-5	16	NA	TRBD1	TGTGCCAGCAGTGGGGCGGACAGGGGAGGGAGTCAGCCCCAGCATTTT	CASSGADRGGSQPQHF
TRBV7-8	TRBJ1-3	14	NA	NA	TGTGCCAGCAGCCCTCACGGCGGTGGAAACACCATATATTTT	CASSPHGGGNTIYF
TRBV19	TRBJ2-3	15	NA	NA	TGTGCCAGTAGTCTGGGACTCCGTAGCACAGATACGCAGTATTTT	CASSLGLRSTDTQYF
TRBV4-1	TRBJ2-7	14	NA	NA	TGCGCCAGCAGCCCGGGGGGCTTCTCCTACGAGCAGTACTTC	CASSPGGFSYEQYF
TRBV5-6	TRBJ1-1	16	few	TRBD1	TGTGCCAGCAGCTATAGACAGGGGGCTAGAGGTACTGAAGCTTTCTTT	CASSYRQGARGTEAFF
TRBV5-4	TRBJ2-1	15	once	TRBD1	TGTGCCAGCAGCGGGGAGACAGGGCCCGGTTTTGAGCAGTTCTTC	CASSGETGPGFEQFF
TRBV6-4	TRBJ2-1	17	NA	TRBD2	TGTGCCAGCAGTGACATACTAGCGGGGCCCGCCTACAATGAGCAGTTCTTC	CASSDILAGPAYNEQFF
TRBV5-6	TRBJ2-7	14	few	TRBD1	TGTGCCAGCAGCCTAGGGACAGGGTCGGGCGAGCAGTACTTC	CASSLGTGSGEQYF
TRBV7-9	TRBJ1-1	11	NA	NA	TGTGCCAGCAGCGTCACGGGTGAAGCTTTCTTT	CASSVTGEAFF
TRBV3-1/TRBV3-2	TRBJ2-3	16	NA	TRBD2	TGTGCCAGCAGCCCGGGGACTAGCGGATTCACAGATACGCAGTATTTT	CASSPGTSGFTDTQYF
TRBV5-1	TRBJ2-1	16	NA	TRBD2	TGCGCCAGCAGAGCTAGCGGGGGGGAAAGGTACAATGAGCAGTTCTTC	CASRASGGERYNEQFF
TRBV10-2	TRBJ2-1	17	NA	TRBD2	TGCGCCAGCAGGGGACTAGCGGGGGGCGACACAGGTAATGAGCAGTTCTTC	CASRGLAGGDTGNEQFF